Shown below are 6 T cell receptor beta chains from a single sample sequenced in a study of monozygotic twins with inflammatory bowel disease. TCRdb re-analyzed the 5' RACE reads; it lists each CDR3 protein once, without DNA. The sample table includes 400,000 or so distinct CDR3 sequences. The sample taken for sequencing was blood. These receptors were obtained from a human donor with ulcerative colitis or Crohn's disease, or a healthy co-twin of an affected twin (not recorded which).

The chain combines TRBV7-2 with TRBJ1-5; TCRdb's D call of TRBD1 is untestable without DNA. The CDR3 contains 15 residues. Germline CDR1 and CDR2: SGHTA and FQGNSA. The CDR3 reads CASSPQGTGHQPQHF.

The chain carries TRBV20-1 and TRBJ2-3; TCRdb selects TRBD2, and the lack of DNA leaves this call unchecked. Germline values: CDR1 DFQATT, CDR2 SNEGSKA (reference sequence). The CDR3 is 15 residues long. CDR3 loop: CSFPVAGRSTDTQYF.

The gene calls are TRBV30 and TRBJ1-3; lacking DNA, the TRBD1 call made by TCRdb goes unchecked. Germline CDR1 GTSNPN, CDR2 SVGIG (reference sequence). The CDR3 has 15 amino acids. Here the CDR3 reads CAWAPGQTSGNTIYF.

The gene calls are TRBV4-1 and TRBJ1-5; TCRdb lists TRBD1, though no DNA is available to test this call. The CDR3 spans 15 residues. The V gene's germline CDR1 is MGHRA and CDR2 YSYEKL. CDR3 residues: CASSQEGQGSQPQHF.

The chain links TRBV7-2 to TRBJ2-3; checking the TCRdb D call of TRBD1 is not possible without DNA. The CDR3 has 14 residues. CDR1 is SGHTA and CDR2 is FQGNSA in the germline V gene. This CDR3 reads CASSLTPGTDTQYF.

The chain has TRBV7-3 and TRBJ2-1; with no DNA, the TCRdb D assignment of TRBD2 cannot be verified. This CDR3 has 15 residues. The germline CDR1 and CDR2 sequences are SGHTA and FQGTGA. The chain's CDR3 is CASSQSSIPYNEQFF.